This T cell receptor (beta chain) originates from a study of T cells in Graves' hyperthyroidism and ophthalmopathy. V was shortened by 7 bases and J by 7 bases, with 11 bases between the two germline ends. The CDR3 spans 12 residues. Germline values: CDR1 LNHDA, CDR2 SQIVND (reference sequence). The TCR beta CDR3 regions underwent amplification using RNA transcripts as the source. When the TCR CDR3 underwent first-round RT-PCR, the HTBI primer set was used. TCRdb recomputed calls from the multiplex PCR reads with MiXCR, one row per CDR3 protein. The repertoire holds 700,000 or so distinct CDR3 sequences, with more than 14% as singletons.

The sample was blood. The chain links TRBV19 to TRBJ1-5; D unresolved. The source is a woman between 45 and 65 years old with Graves' ophthalmopathy. The CDR3 sequence: CASTLRGQPQHF. DNA for the CDR3: TGTGCCAGTACTCTACGGGGACAGCCCCAGCATTTT.